The 9 T cell receptor beta chains below were found in one sample sequenced in a study of tumor and adjacent non-tumor tissue in lung cancer. A modified ARM-PCR protocol with three rounds of nested PCR amplified TCRbeta. Via MiXCR, TCRdb re-called the multiplex PCR reads, giving one row per CDR3 protein. Counted here are more than 85,000 distinct CDR3 sequences, nearly 85% occurring once; the ten biggest clones make up approximately 22%. RNA was extracted from bulk tissue without any cell sorting. Material for sequencing was lung tumor tissue. Every receptor here comes from a man between 65 and 80 years old with non-small cell lung cancer.

About this clonotype itself: A read error is likely, as this CDR3 ends without the conserved phenylalanine or tryptophan. This chain connects TRBV6-1 to TRBJ1-5, with D perhaps TRBD1 (5 bases). CDR3 size: 15 residues. Germline V gene lookup returns CDR1 MNHNS and CDR2 SASEGT. CDR3 residues: CASSNWGEWHQAQHS. The CDR3 region has the DNA TGTGCCAGCAGTAATTGGGGGGAATGGCATCAGGCCCAGCATTCT.

With respect to this clonotype: Because it lacks the conserved phenylalanine or tryptophan at the end, this CDR3 is likely a read error. The rearrangement uses TRBV6-6 and TRBJ1-5; D is perhaps TRBD1 (5 bases). The CDR3 sequence is 14 residues long. Germline CDR1 MNHNY, CDR2 SVGAGI (reference sequence). CDR3 protein: CASSYGGRAQPQHL. CDR3 bases: TGTGCCAGTAGTTACGGGGGTAGGGCTCAGCCCCAGCATTTA.

Points on this clonotype: One end of the junction does not line up with germline, which may come from a read error. The rearrangement joins TRBV4-1 to TRBJ1-2; D unresolved. CDR1 is MGHRA, CDR2 YSYEKL, per germline. The CDR3 has 16 residues. In DNA, the CDR3 is TGCGCCAGCAGGCAAGGACGAGGGCTTTACCTCTATGGCTACACCTTC. The encoded protein is CASRQGRGLYLYGYTF.

This clonotype was detected only once. The V and J genes are TRBV4-2 and TRBJ2-3; 11 nucleotides line up with TRBD2. Germline loops: CDR1 LGHNA, CDR2 YNFKEQ. V lost 4 bases and J lost 12; bases outside the gene matches: 15. This CDR3 comprises 16 residues. CDR3 loop: CASSRGTSGGTGTQYF. The CDR3 DNA reads TGTGCCAGCAGCCGTGGGACTAGCGGAGGCACAGGTACCCAGTATTTT.

To note about this clonotype: Germline and junction disagree at one end, which may indicate a read error. The chain joins TRBV4-3 to TRBJ2-1; D call uncertain. The length of the CDR3 is 16 residues. Germline-derived CDR1 and CDR2 are LGHNA and YSLEER. The CDR3 DNA sequence: TGCGCCAGCAGCCGAGATCTAAGAGATTCCTACAATGAGCAATTCTTC. Translating gives CASSRDLRDSYNEQFF.

With regard to this clonotype: A junction boundary mismatches the germline segment, possibly from a read error. The chain has TRBV6-6 and TRBJ2-1; D gene unclear. The CDR3 sequence is 10 residues long. Per germline, CDR1 MNHNY and CDR2 SVGAGI (reference sequence). The CDR3 region has the DNA TGTGACAGCGCTACATATGAGCAGTTCTTC. Translation gives CDSATYEQFF.

To note about this clonotype: A read error may produce the germline difference seen at one junction end. The chain carries TRBV12-3 or TRBV12-4 and TRBJ1-2; D uncertain. This CDR3 contains 12 residues. CDR3 DNA sequence: TGTGCCAGCAATTATGGGTTCTATGGATACACCTTC. Amino acid sequence: CASNYGFYGYTF.

V usage is TRBV6-5 and J usage is TRBJ1-1, with 7 bases aligning to TRBD1. From germline, CDR1 is MNHEY and CDR2 SVGAGI. The CDR3 spans 11 residues. With V trimmed by 8 bases and J by 8 bases, 5 bases remained unmatched. The CDR3 sequence: CASRQGCEAFF. DNA for the CDR3: TGTGCCAGCCGACAGGGCTGCGAAGCTTTCTTT.

Turning to this clonotype: The junction departs from the called germline gene at one end, perhaps through a read error. The chain employs TRBV20-1 and TRBJ2-3; perhaps TRBD1 as D (5 bases). This CDR3 is 11 amino acids long. Germline values: CDR1 DFQATT, CDR2 SNEGSKA (reference sequence). CDR3 residues: CSAVGADMQNF. CDR3 bases: TGCAGTGCCGTAGGGGCAGATATGCAGAATTTT.